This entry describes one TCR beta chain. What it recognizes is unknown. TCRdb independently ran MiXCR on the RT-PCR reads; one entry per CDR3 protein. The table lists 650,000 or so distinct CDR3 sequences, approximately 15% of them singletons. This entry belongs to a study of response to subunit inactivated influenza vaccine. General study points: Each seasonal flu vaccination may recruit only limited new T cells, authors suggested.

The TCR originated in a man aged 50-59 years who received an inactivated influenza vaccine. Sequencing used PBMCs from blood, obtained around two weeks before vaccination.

The CDR3 reads CASSGSPALLLTDTQYF. CDR3 coding DNA: TGTGCCAGCAGCGGTTCCCCAGCGTTACTACTAACAGATACGCAGTATTTT. The J gene is TRBJ2-3, the V gene TRBV7-6; D unresolved. Looked up from germline, CDR1 is SGHVS and CDR2 is FNYEAQ. The CDR3 covers 17 residues. The V end was cut by 5 bases, the J end by 3 bases, with 21 bases between.